This TCR beta chain is drawn from a study of shared clonotypes between healthy human individuals. Study context: Donors consisted of a couple of women and three men between 18 and 49. Researchers assigned three CD4 naive, three CD4 memory, two CD8 naive and one CD8 memory plate to each donor.

Profiling relied on immunoSEQ multiplex PCR, and the TCRdb table lists in-frame clones only, not all of them. The profile shows roughly 2 million clones, roughly 94% of them singletons. The healthy adult donors were HIV-negative and reported no recent acute infections or vaccinations. J was trimmed by 2 bases and V by 0 bases; bases with no gene match: 22. CDR1 and CDR2 (germline): LGHNA, YNFKEQ. The CDR3 has 21 residues. The chain links TRBV4-2 to TRBJ2-7, with 7 positions matching TRBD1. The sequence derives from a man aged 18 to 35 in good health. Sequencing used naive CD4+ T cells sorted from blood. Subset specified: CD45RA+ positively selected. This CDR3 is CASSQDKIRGQGRALAYEQYF. CDR3 nucleotide sequence: TGTGCCAGCAGCCAAGATAAGATTAGGGGGCAGGGCCGCGCCTTAGCCTACGAGCAGTACTTC.